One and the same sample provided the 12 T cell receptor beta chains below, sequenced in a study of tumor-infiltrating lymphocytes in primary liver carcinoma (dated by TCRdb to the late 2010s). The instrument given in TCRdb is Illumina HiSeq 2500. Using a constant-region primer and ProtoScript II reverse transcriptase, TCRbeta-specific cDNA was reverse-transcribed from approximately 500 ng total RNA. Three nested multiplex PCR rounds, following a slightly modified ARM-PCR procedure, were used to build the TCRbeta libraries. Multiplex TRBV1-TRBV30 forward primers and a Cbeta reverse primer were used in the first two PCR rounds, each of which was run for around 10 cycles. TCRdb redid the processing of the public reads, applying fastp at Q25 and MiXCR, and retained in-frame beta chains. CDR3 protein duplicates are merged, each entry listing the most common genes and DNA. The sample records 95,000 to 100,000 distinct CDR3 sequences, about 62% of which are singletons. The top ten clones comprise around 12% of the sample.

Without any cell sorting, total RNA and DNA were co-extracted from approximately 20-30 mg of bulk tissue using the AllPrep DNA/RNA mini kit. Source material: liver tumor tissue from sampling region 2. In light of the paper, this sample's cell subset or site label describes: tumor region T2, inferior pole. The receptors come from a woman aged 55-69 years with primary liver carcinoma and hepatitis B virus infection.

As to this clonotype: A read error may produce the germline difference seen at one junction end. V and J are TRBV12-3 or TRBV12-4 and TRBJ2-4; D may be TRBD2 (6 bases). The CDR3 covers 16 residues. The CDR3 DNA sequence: TGTGCCAGCAGACCCTGGACTACTAAAGCCAAAACCATTCAGTACTTC. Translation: CASRPWTTKAKTIQYF.

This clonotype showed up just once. CDR3 loop: CASSHDGGTDETQYF. CDR3 coding DNA: TGTGCCAGCAGCCATGACGGAGGTACAGACGAGACCCAGTACTTC. The chain joins TRBV4-2 to TRBJ2-5, with D perhaps matching TRBD2 (5 bases). CDR1 and CDR2 (germline): LGHNA, YNFKEQ. The V end lost 3 bases, the J end lost 5 bases, and 16 bases lay between the germline ends. CDR3 size: 15 residues.

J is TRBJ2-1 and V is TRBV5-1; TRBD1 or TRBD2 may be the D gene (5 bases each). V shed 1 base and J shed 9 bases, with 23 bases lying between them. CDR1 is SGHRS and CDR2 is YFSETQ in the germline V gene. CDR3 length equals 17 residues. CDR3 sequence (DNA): TGCGCCAGCAGCTTGCCCCAGACAGCGGCGGCTAGCAGTGAGCAGTTCTTC. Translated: CASSLPQTAAASSEQFF.

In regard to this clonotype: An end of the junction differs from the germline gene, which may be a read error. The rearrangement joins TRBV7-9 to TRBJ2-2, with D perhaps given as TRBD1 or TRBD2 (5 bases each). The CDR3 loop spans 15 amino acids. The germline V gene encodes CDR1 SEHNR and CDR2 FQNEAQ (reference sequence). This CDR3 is CTSSRGVRSTGELFF. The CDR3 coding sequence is TGTACCAGCAGCCGGGGCGTCAGGAGTACCGGGGAACTGTTTTTT.

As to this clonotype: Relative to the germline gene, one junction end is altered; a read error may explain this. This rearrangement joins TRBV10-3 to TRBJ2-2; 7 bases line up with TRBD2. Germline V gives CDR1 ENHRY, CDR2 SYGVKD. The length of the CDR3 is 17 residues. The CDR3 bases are TGTGCCATCCGCGGGAGTTGGGGTGTAGATAGCACCGGGGAGCTGTTCTTT. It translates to CAIRGSWGVDSTGELFF.

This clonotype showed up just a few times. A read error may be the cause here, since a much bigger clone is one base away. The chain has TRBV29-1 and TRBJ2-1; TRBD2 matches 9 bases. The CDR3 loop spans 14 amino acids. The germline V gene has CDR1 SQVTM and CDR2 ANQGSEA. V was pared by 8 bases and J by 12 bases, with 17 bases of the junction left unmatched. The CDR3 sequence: CSMNPAASGMGQFF. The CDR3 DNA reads TGCAGCATGAACCCGGCGGCTAGCGGGATGGGGCAGTTCTTC.

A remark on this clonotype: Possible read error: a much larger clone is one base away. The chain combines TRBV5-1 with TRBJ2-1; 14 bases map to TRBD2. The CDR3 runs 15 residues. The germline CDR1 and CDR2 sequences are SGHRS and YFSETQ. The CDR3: CASSPGTSGSAEQLF. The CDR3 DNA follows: TGCGCCAGCAGCCCGGGGACTAGCGGGAGTGCTGAGCAGCTCTTC.

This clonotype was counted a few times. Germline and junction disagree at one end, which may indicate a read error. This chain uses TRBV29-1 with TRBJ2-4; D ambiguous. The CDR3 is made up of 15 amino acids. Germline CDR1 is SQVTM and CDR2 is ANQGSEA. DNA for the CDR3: TGCAGCGTTGAAGTTCTACAGATAGCCAAAAACACTCAGTATTTC. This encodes CSVEVLQIAKNTQYF. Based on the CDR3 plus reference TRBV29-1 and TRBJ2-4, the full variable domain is SAVISQKPSRDICQRGTSLTIQCQVDSQVTMMFWYRQQPGQSLTLIATANQGSEATYESGFVIDKFPISRPNLTFSTLTVSNMSPEDSSIYLCSVEVLQIAKNTQYFGAGTRLSVL.

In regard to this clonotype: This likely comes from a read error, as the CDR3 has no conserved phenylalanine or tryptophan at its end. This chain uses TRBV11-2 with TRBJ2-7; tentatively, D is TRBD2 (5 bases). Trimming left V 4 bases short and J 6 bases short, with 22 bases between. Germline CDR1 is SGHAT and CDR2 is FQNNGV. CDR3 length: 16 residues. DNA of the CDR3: TGTGCCAGCAGCTACAGCGGAAGGACCTCGGGAAGCGAGCAGTACATC. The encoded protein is CASSYSGRTSGSEQYI.

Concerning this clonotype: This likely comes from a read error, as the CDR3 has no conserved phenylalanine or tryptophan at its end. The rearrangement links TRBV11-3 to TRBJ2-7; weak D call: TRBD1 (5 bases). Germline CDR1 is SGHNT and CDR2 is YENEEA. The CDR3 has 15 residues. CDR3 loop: CASSLGTWGSFEQYH. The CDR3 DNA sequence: TGTGCCAGCAGCTTAGGGACATGGGGCTCCTTCGAGCAGTACCAC.

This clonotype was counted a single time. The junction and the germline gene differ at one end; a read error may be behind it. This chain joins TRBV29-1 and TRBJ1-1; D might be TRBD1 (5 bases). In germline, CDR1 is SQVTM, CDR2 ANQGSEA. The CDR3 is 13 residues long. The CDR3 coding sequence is TGTAGCGCCCGGGTCGGGGGACACACTGAAGCTTTCTTT. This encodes CSARVGGHTEAFF.

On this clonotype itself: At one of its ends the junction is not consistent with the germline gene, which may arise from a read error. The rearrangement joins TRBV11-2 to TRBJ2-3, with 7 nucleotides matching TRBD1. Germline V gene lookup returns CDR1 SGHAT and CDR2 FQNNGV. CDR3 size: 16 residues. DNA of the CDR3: TGTGCCAGTAGCTCAACCCGGTTACAGGGGACAGATATGCAGTATTTT. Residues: CASSSTRLQGTDMQYF.